The rows below give T cell receptor beta chains drawn from one sample of a study of beta chain features in type 1 diabetes. Measured with immunoSEQ multiplex PCR; TCRdb has only the in-frame clones, and not every one. Here the sample spans some 360,000 clones, around 10% being singletons. The sequenced sample consisted of central memory CD4+ T cells from blood. Every receptor here comes from a man aged 30 to 45 with type 1 diabetes. The CDR3 runs from the conserved cysteine through the conserved F or W. The D gene is left open where the match is weak. Clone size is shown for a subset of rows, as once, few, many or a class of expanded clone.

v_call	j_call	d_call	clone_size	cdr3_aa
TRBV19	TRBJ1-2	TRBD1	NA	CASSSDRGAHYGYTF
TRBV5-5	TRBJ1-4	NA	NA	CASSLVPSNEKLFF
TRBV7-9	TRBJ2-3	TRBD1	few	CASSLAVQGKGDTQYF
TRBV4-1	TRBJ2-5	NA	NA	CASRASATQETQYF
TRBV11-2	TRBJ2-7	TRBD1	NA	CASSPLGTGSSYEQYF
TRBV29-1	TRBJ1-2	TRBD1	few	CSVRGTALTANYGYTF
TRBV18	TRBJ2-7	TRBD1	few	CASSPGPGQGAGEQYF
TRBV7-8	TRBJ1-2	NA	NA	CASSLDRVYTF
TRBV5-6	TRBJ2-2	NA	NA	CASSSTGLELFF
TRBV7-3	TRBJ2-2	NA	many	CASSSGSGTGELFF
TRBV10-1	TRBJ1-5	NA	many	CASSESGDQPQHF
TRBV5-4	TRBJ1-1	NA	few	CASSPQGHTEAFF
TRBV5-4	TRBJ2-7	TRBD2	few	CASSLTSARGEQYF
TRBV25-1	TRBJ2-1	NA	NA	CASTEQGWGYNEQFF
TRBV18	TRBJ2-3	NA	NA	CASSPFSGGRTDTQYF
TRBV4-3	TRBJ2-3	NA	few	CASSQGFTDTQYF
TRBV28	TRBJ2-4	NA	NA	CASRPTGLGNIQYF
TRBV7-6	TRBJ2-7	TRBD2	NA	CASSIQLAGGPSEQYF
TRBV5-6	TRBJ1-5	TRBD1	NA	CASSEDRGNQPQHF
TRBV5-4	TRBJ1-5	NA	NA	CASSLWQSNQPQHF
TRBV7-9	TRBJ2-7	NA	NA	CASSLPGYEQYF
TRBV5-1	TRBJ2-7	NA	NA	CASSLSVATYEQYF
TRBV7-8	TRBJ1-2	TRBD1	few	CASSLAPLVTGGDGYTF
TRBV7-9	TRBJ1-2	NA	few	CASSIEASNYGYTF
TRBV28	TRBJ2-5	NA	NA	CASSLGVRETQYF
TRBV2	TRBJ1-1	NA	NA	CASSSGNTEAFF
TRBV5-4	TRBJ2-1	NA	few	CASSLAGQGNEFF
TRBV28	TRBJ1-2	NA	NA	CASSSPQGSNYGYTF
TRBV6-6	TRBJ2-3	TRBD2	few	CASREFLAGVSDTQYF
TRBV7-9	TRBJ1-4	NA	many	CASSFDSGFSEKLFF
TRBV2	TRBJ2-5	NA	NA	CASSEVQGDRETQYF
TRBV28	TRBJ1-2	NA	few	CASSLGLYGYTF
TRBV7-9	TRBJ1-2	NA	many	CAIINPQPGGPYGYTF
TRBV7-2	TRBJ2-1	NA	NA	CASSLAGDKTYNEQFF
TRBV5-5	TRBJ2-3	TRBD2	NA	CASRSGTSLYTQYF
TRBV7-2	TRBJ1-4	TRBD1	NA	CASSLARQGGLFF
TRBV28	TRBJ2-7	NA	NA	CASKYTRSSYEQYF
TRBV28	TRBJ1-5	NA	NA	CASSQRGRGNQPQHF
TRBV6-5	TRBJ1-1	NA	few	CASSYLGEAGRAFF
TRBV27	TRBJ1-1	TRBD1	few	CATQASGQGTEAFF
TRBV5-6	TRBJ2-7	NA	NA	CASDDRFGEQYF
TRBV7-9	TRBJ2-1	NA	NA	CASSQEWSGSYNEQFF
TRBV20-1	TRBJ2-5	NA	few	CSASGQETQYF
TRBV6-5	TRBJ1-1	NA	many	CASSIQGGGNTEAFF
TRBV4-3	TRBJ2-1	TRBD1	NA	CASSQDPGQGGIEQFF
TRBV29-1	TRBJ2-6	NA	NA	CSVEGTTSGANVLTF